Presented here are 4 T cell receptor beta chains from one specimen sequenced in a study of blood T cell repertoires in COVID-19. Profiling relied on immunoSEQ multiplex PCR, and the TCRdb table lists in-frame clones only, not all of them. This sample has some 130,000 clones, with about four fifths found just once. The sample comprised peripheral blood. These receptors originate from a woman aged 50 to 60 with acute or convalescent COVID-19.

This clone was found once. Here the CDR3 DNA reads TGTGCCAGCAGCCCCGGGACTAGCATCGGCAATGAGCAGTTCTTC. Its protein is CASSPGTSIGNEQFF. The chain carries TRBV6-6 and TRBJ2-1; 9 nucleotides match TRBD2. V lost 6 bases and J lost 6; bases outside the gene matches: 9. In germline, CDR1 is MNHNY, CDR2 SVGAGI (reference sequence). The CDR3 consists of 15 residues.

This clone was counted once. V gene TRBV29-1 combines with J gene TRBJ2-1; D is undetermined. The CDR3 covers 14 residues. The V end was cut by 6 bases, the J end by 3 bases, with 15 bases between. Germline CDR1 is SQVTM and CDR2 is ANQGSEA. CDR3 in DNA: TGCAGCGTAGTCAAGAGAATAGACTACAATGAGCAGTTCTTC. Translated: CSVVKRIDYNEQFF.

This clone has a single count. This chain joins TRBV7-8 and TRBJ2-1; 7 bases match TRBD2. Germline CDR1 SGHVS, CDR2 FQNEAQ. The J segment lost 3 bases and the V segment lost 7 bases, leaving 6 bases of the junction unmatched. CDR3 size: 14 residues. In nucleotides, the CDR3 is TGTGCCAGCACCACGGGCGGGGGCTACAATGAGCAGTTCTTC. It encodes CASTTGGGYNEQFF.

The CDR3 loop is CSAPSNGYTF. The CDR3 nucleotides are TGCAGTGCCCCGTCTAATGGCTACACCTTC. This chain links TRBV20-1 with TRBJ1-2; D call uncertain. The V gene lost 6 bases and the J gene lost 6 bases, with 8 bases spanning the gap. The length of the CDR3 is 10 residues. Germline-derived CDR1 and CDR2 are DFQATT and SNEGSKA (reference sequence).